This TCR beta chain emerged from a study of early T cells in non-severe SARS-CoV-2 infection (dated by TCRdb to the early 2020s). In the study overall: Because TCR sequencing was done on bulk RNA from unsorted whole blood, the alpha and beta chains could not be paired.

Library method: 5' RACE. The instrument given in TCRdb is NextSeq 500. To correct for sequencing error and PCR bias, the TCR library protocol tagged individual cDNA molecules with unique molecular identifiers. Sequencing covered both TCR alpha and beta chains, and within each sample the abundances of alpha and beta sequences were tightly co-correlated. The published analysis was carried out like this. Decombinator V4 was used to annotate the V gene, J gene and CDR3 of the TCR sequences. TCRs were defined as expanded if a significant change between any two time points was detected under a Poisson model with p below 0.0001. TCR abundances were normalised to the total number of TCRs sequenced in each sample and reported as counts per million. TRAV1-2 paired with TRAJ12, TRAJ20 or TRAJ33 defined MAIT TCRs, while TRAV10 paired with TRAJ18 defined iNKT TCRs. VDJdb, accessed 1 November 2021, was searched for CMV, EBV and SARS-CoV-2 annotated TCRs, excluding TCRs annotated for multiple antigens. The public reads were reanalyzed by TCRdb: fastp trimming at Q25, MiXCR alignment, in-frame beta chains only. When rows share a CDR3 protein, they turn into one entry using the most common DNA and genes. These V and J calls are TCRdb output, not the study's own analysis. Here the sample has roughly 90,000 distinct CDR3 sequences; more than 13% occur a single time. Clones ranked in the top ten supply about 3% of the sample.

Worth noting for this clonotype: Which antigen it targets is not known. Within one base of it there is no much larger clone, and no base qualities were kept.

V gives up 4 bases and J gives up 2 bases, and the segment between their germline ends measures 8 bases. Measured from the cysteine to the phenylalanine, the CDR3 is 12 residues long. Left in the record is the CDR3 DNA by itself, 36 bases read in frame from the first base. CDR1 and CDR2 were assigned from the germline V gene (reference sequence) as GTSNPN and SVGIG. This was a case-control study nested in a cohort of healthcare workers in London, UK, who had nasopharyngeal swab PCR tests and blood samples taken every week. Healthcare workers were enrolled in the week of the UK lockdown, from 23 to 31 March 2020, and were followed every week for up to about 16 weeks. What the authors observed across the whole study: Matching against VDJdb was skewed toward anti-spike CD8 responses, likely underestimated virus-specific expansions, and missed private and CD4 specificities.

The sequenced material came from whole blood. The source is an adult who was a healthcare worker with PCR-confirmed SARS-CoV-2 infection or an uninfected control (not recorded which). This chain joins TRBV30 to TRBJ1-2, with no reliable assignment of the D segment. The DNA sequence is given as TGTGCCTGGACGACTGCCAACTATGGCTACACCTTC. This gives the protein CAWTTANYGYTF.